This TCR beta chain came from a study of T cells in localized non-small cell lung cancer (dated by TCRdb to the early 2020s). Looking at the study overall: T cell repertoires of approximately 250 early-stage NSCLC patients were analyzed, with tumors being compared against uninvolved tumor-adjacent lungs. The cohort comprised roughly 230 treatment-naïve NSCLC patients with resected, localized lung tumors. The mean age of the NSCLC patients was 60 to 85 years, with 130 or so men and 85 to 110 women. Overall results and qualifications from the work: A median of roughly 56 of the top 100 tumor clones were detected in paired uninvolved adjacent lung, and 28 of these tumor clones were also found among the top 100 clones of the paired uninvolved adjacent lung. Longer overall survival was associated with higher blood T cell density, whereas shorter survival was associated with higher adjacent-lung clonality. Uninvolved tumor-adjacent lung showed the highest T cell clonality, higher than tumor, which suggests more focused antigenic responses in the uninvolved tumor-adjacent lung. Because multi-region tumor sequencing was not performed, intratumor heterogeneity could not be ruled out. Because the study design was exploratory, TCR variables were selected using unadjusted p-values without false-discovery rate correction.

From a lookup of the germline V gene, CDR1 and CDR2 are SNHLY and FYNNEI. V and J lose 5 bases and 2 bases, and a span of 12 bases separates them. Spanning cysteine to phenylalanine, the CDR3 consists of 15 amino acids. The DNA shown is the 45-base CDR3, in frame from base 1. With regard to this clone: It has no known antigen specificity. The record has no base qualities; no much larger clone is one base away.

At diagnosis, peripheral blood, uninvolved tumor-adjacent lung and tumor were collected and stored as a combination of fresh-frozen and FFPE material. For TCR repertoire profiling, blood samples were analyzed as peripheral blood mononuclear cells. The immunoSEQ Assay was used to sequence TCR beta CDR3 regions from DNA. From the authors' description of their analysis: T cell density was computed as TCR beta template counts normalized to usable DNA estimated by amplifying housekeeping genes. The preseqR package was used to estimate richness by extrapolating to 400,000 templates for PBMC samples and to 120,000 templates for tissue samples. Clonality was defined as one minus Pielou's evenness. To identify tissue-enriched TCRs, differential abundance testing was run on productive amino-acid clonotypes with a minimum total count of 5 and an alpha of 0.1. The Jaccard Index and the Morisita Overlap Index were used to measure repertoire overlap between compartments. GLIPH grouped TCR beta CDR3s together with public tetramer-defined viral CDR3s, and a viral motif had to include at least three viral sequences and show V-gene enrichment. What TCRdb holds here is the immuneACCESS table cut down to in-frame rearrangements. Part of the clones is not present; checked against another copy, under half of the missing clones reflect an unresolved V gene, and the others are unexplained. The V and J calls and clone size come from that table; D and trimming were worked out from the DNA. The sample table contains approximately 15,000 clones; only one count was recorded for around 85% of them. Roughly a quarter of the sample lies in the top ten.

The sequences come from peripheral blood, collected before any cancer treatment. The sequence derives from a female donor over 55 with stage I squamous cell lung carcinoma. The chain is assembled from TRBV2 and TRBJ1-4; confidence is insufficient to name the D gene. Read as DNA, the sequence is TGTGCCAGCAGTTTGGACGGCCGCACTAATGAAAAACTGTTTTTT. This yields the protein CASSLDGRTNEKLFF.